Below, 6 T cell receptor beta chains from the same sample are listed, as sequenced in a study of blood T cell repertoires in COVID-19 (dated by TCRdb to about 2020). Library prep was done by the immunoSEQ multiplex PCR assay. Drawn from immuneACCESS, this table holds only the in-frame rearrangements with V and J called that TCRdb kept. Clones are partly lost; checked studies trace under half to an unresolved V gene and leave the rest unexplained. Within this sample are over 250,000 clones, with 85% of them counted one time only. Roughly 15% of the sample belongs to the ten largest clones. The sample taken for sequencing was peripheral blood. These receptors came from a human donor in a cohort sampled during active COVID-19.

This chain uses TRBV20-1 with TRBJ1-2, with 10 bases identical to TRBD1. This CDR3 spans 14 amino acids. Germline assignment: CDR1 DFQATT and CDR2 SNEGSKA (reference sequence). Losses at the gene ends were 3 bases for V and 7 bases for J; bases not matched to a gene: 8. The CDR3 DNA follows: TGCAGTGCTAGTTACGGGACAGGGGTGATTGGCTACACCTTC. This encodes CSASYGTGVIGYTF.

The chain has TRBV3-1 (or the pseudogene TRBV3-2) and TRBJ2-3; maybe TRBD1 (6 bases). The CDR3 has 14 amino acids. The germline V gene encodes CDR1 LGHDT and CDR2 YNNKEL (reference sequence). The V and J ends lost 7 bases and 0 bases respectively, with 11 bases between them. The CDR3 DNA sequence: TGTGCCAGCAACGAGAGGGGGAGCACAGATACGCAGTATTTT. Translated, it gives CASNERGSTDTQYF.

The chain carries TRBV3-1 (or the pseudogene TRBV3-2) and TRBJ2-5; 10 nucleotides agree with TRBD1. The V gene's germline CDR1 is LGHDT and CDR2 YNNKEL (reference sequence). V shed 0 bases, J shed 6 bases, and the junction held 7 bases outside the gene matches. The CDR3 spans 16 residues. The CDR3 coding sequence is TGTGCCAGCAGCCAAGATATAGGGACAGGGGCAAAGACCCAGTACTTC. This sequence encodes CASSQDIGTGAKTQYF.

The chain has TRBV5-1 and TRBJ2-6; D is unresolved. The CDR3 is made up of 15 amino acids. V was trimmed by 0 bases and J by 2 bases, leaving 6 bases between them. Germline V gives CDR1 SGHRS, CDR2 YFSETQ. The chain's CDR3 is CASSLDGTGANVLTF. As DNA, the CDR3 is TGCGCCAGCAGCTTGGACGGTACTGGGGCCAACGTCCTGACTTTC.

The genes are TRBV18 and TRBJ2-2, with 9 bases lining up with TRBD1. The V gene end was trimmed by 5 bases and the J gene end by 2 bases; junction bases not matched to a gene: 9. Germline V gives CDR1 KGHSH, CDR2 LQKENI. CDR3 size: 17 residues. CDR3 sequence reads: CASSKIRDRANTGELFF. Here the CDR3 DNA reads TGTGCCAGCTCAAAAATCCGGGACAGGGCAAACACCGGGGAGCTGTTTTTT. The full variable domain, rest sourced from reference TRBV18 and TRBJ2-2, is NAGVMQNPRHLVRRRGQEARLRCSPMKGHSHVYWYRQLPEEGLKFMVYLQKENIIDESGMPKERFSAEFPKEGPSILRIQQVVRGDSAAYFCASSKIRDRANTGELFFGEGSRLTVL.

The gene calls are TRBV28 and TRBJ2-1; 9 nucleotides match TRBD2. The CDR3 spans 17 residues. CDR1 and CDR2 (germline): MDHEN, SYDVKM. The J segment lost 7 bases and the V segment lost 3 bases, leaving 13 bases of the junction unmatched. CDR3 region: CASSLGFGVAGVNEQFF. Here the CDR3 DNA reads TGTGCCAGCAGTTTGGGTTTTGGGGTAGCGGGAGTTAATGAGCAGTTCTTC.